A selection of T cell receptor beta chains follows, all from one sample in a study of T cells in Graves' hyperthyroidism and ophthalmopathy. TCRdb redid the calling of the multiplex PCR reads with MiXCR, one entry per CDR3 protein. Counted here are hundreds of thousands of distinct CDR3 sequences, 14% occurring once; the ten biggest clones make up approximately 10%. Sequencing used blood. Receptors were obtained from a woman aged 18-29 years with Graves' hyperthyroidism. The CDR3 runs from the conserved cysteine through the conserved F or W. A D gene is named only where the DNA matches it firmly. For some rows the clone size is stated as once, few or many, or as a class when expanded; others skip it.

v_call	j_call	clone_size	d_call	cdr3_aa	cdr3_nt
TRBV7-2	TRBJ2-1	.	TRBD2	CASRPGRPMGQFF	TGTGCCAGCCGGCCCGGGAGGCCCATGGGGCAGTTCTTC
TRBV4-1	TRBJ2-7	many	.	CASSSPRNEQYF	TGCGCCAGCAGCTCCCCGCGGAACGAGCAGTACTTC
TRBV4-3	TRBJ2-7	few	TRBD1	CASSQEQGGDRGYEQYF	TGCGCCAGCAGCCAGGAACAAGGTGGAGACAGGGGATACGAGCAGTACTTC
TRBV28	TRBJ2-7	many	TRBD1	CASSTGGLEQYF	TGTGCCAGCAGTACAGGGGGGCTCGAGCAGTACTTC
TRBV6-4	TRBJ2-7	.	.	CASSAMDAGPGEQYF	TGTGCCAGCAGTGCGATGGACGCAGGTCCTGGCGAGCAGTACTTC
TRBV6-4	TRBJ1-4	few	.	CASSRSEKLFF	TGTGCCAGCAGCAGGAGTGAAAAACTGTTTTTT
TRBV2	TRBJ1-1	many	.	CASSDRDSAEAFF	TGTGCCAGCAGCGATCGAGACTCCGCTGAAGCTTTCTTT
TRBV20-1	TRBJ2-3	.	TRBD2	CSASGKREALLLDTQYF	TGCAGTGCTAGTGGGAAACGGGAGGCCCTCTTGTTGGATACGCAGTATTTT
TRBV15	TRBJ1-1	.	.	CATSLERRGTEAFF	TGTGCCACCAGCTTAGAGCGGCGGGGCACTGAAGCTTTCTTT
TRBV6-1	TRBJ1-2	.	.	CASRIQGGGGYGYTF	TGTGCCAGCAGAATACAGGGTGGCGGAGGCTATGGCTACACCTTC
TRBV6-6	TRBJ2-1	few	TRBD2	CASSYSEVAGAGEQFF	TGTGCCAGCAGTTACTCGGAGGTAGCGGGAGCGGGTGAGCAGTTCTTC
TRBV2	TRBJ2-7	once	TRBD1	CASNPRGRRTGSYEQYF	TGTGCCAGCAATCCTAGGGGACGACGGACAGGGTCCTACGAGCAGTACTTC
TRBV2	TRBJ2-1	many	TRBD2	CASRPSGSLQFF	TGTGCCAGCAGACCCAGCGGGAGTCTTCAGTTCTTC
TRBV24-1	TRBJ2-5	few	.	CATSDGSTRTQYF	TGTGCCACCAGTGATGGCTCTACGAGAACCCAGTACTTC
TRBV19	TRBJ2-3	.	TRBD1	CASSIAGGGTDTQYF	TGTGCCAGTAGTATAGCAGGGGGCGGCACAGATACGCAGTATTTT
TRBV11-2	TRBJ1-2	few	.	CASSLRADYGYTF	TGTGCCAGCAGCCTCAGGGCCGACTATGGCTACACCTTC
TRBV20-1	TRBJ2-1	many	.	CSARVGREFVYNEQFF	TGCAGTGCTAGAGTGGGCCGGGAGTTCGTCTACAATGAGCAGTTCTTC
TRBV12-5	TRBJ1-1	.	.	CASGLGLGSEAFF	TGTGCTAGTGGTTTGGGCCTGGGTTCTGAAGCTTTCTTT
TRBV15	TRBJ2-7	.	TRBD2	CATSNSGKRYEQYF	TGTGCCACCAGTAATAGCGGGAAAAGGTACGAGCAGTACTTC
TRBV4-3	TRBJ1-2	.	.	CASSQEQPVGGYTF	TGCGCCAGCAGCCAAGAACAGCCAGTAGGTGGCTACACCTTC
TRBV18	TRBJ2-4	.	.	CASSPPSTRDIQYF	TGTGCCAGCTCACCACCGTCGACTCGTGACATTCAGTACTTC
TRBV6-1	TRBJ2-5	many	.	CASSSQGRAGRETQYF	TGTGCCAGCTCCTCCCAGGGGCGCGCCGGGCGAGAGACCCAGTACTTC
TRBV18	TRBJ2-3	.	TRBD2	CASSPPGLAGAADTQYF	TGTGCCAGCTCACCACCGGGACTAGCTGGAGCGGCGGATACGCAGTATTTT
TRBV7-9	TRBJ2-5	.	.	CASSHQGLQETQYF	TGTGCCAGCAGCCACCAGGGATTACAAGAGACCCAGTACTTC
TRBV30	TRBJ2-3	few	.	CAWAKRSSITDTQYF	TGTGCCTGGGCCAAAAGGAGTTCCATCACAGATACGCAGTATTTT
TRBV15	TRBJ2-1	.	TRBD2	CATSREIHTSGEYNEQFF	TGTGCCACCAGCAGAGAAATACATACTAGCGGAGAGTACAATGAGCAGTTCTTC
TRBV7-9	TRBJ2-7	few	TRBD2	CASSLGAGGGGEQYF	TGTGCCAGCAGCTTAGGGGCCGGGGGGGGAGGCGAGCAGTACTTC
TRBV28	TRBJ1-2	many	TRBD1	CASRWSRDRGRAGYTF	TGTGCCAGCAGGTGGAGCAGAGACAGGGGGCGCGCGGGCTACACCTTC
TRBV2	TRBJ1-1	many	.	CASTSGGGGDRVNTEAFF	TGTGCCAGCACCTCCGGGGGGGGGGGAGACAGAGTAAACACTGAAGCTTTCTTT
TRBV9	TRBJ2-7	many	TRBD1	CASSVGTGATEQYF	TGTGCCAGCAGCGTCGGGACAGGGGCTACCGAGCAGTACTTC
TRBV5-1	TRBJ2-1	many	.	CASSFTGIAYNEQFF	TGCGCCAGCAGCTTTACCGGGATAGCCTACAATGAGCAGTTCTTC
TRBV10-3	TRBJ2-7	.	.	CAITLDGSSYEQYF	TGTGCCATCACCCTGGACGGTAGCTCCTACGAGCAGTACTTC
TRBV20-1	TRBJ2-7	.	.	CSAARGIIYEQYF	TGCAGTGCGGCGAGGGGTATCATCTACGAGCAGTACTTC
TRBV5-1	TRBJ1-1	many	.	CASSLARDTEAFF	TGCGCCAGCAGCTTGGCCCGGGACACTGAAGCTTTCTTT
TRBV7-9	TRBJ2-2	.	.	CASSPRLGTGELFF	TGTGCCAGCAGCCCGAGGCTGGGGACCGGGGAGCTGTTTTTT
TRBV11-3	TRBJ2-1	many	.	CASSPQGTYNEQFF	TGTGCCAGCAGCCCTCAGGGTACCTACAATGAGCAGTTCTTC